These T cell receptor beta chains were read from a single sample in a study of cytomegalovirus exposure and HLA in healthy donors. Sequencing used immunoSEQ multiplex PCR; TCRdb keeps in-frame clones, though not all of them. Among 130,000 to 150,000 clones listed, roughly 89% were seen once. Sequenced sample: PBMCs. These TCRs come from a young woman in good health and CMV-seropositive. Both conserved end residues are part of each CDR3. Fields, in order: D gene, J gene, V gene, clone size, CDR3 DNA, CDR3 protein. The D gene is left open where the match is weak. Clone size is shown for a subset of rows, as once, few, many or a class of expanded clone.

TRBD1 TRBJ2-1 TRBV4-1 . TGCGCCAGCAGCCAAGGTCAAGGGGGCGGTGATGAGCAGTTCTTC CASSQGQGGGDEQFF
. TRBJ2-2 TRBV7-8 . TGTGCCAGCAGATTCTCACAGAACACCGGGGAGCTGTTTTTT CASRFSQNTGELFF
TRBD1 TRBJ1-4 TRBV5-4 . TGTGCCAGCAACCGACAGGGTAATGAAAAACTGTTTTTT CASNRQGNEKLFF
TRBD1 TRBJ1-1 TRBV5-1 . TGCGCCAGCAGCACACAGGGGAGCACTGAAGCTTTCTTT CASSTQGSTEAFF
. TRBJ1-5 TRBV30 . TGTGCCTGGAGTGTGGACAGCGGTAATCAGCCCCAGCATTTT CAWSVDSGNQPQHF
. TRBJ1-2 TRBV7-9 . TGTGCCAGCAGCCCCTTGACTACCGGTGGCTACACCTTC CASSPLTTGGYTF
TRBD1 TRBJ1-2 TRBV7-6 once TGTGCCAGCAGCACCTATAACCGGGACAGGGAGGTCTATGGCTACACCTTC CASSTYNRDREVYGYTF
. TRBJ1-2 TRBV30 few TGTGCCTGGAGTGTACCACCGGGACAATATTCCTGGCCCACCTATGGCTACACCTTC CAWSVPPGQYSWPTYGYTF
TRBD1 TRBJ1-2 TRBV7-2 . TGTGCCAGCAGCGCCGGACAGGATGGCTACACCTTC CASSAGQDGYTF
. TRBJ2-2 TRBV4-1 . TGCGCCAGCAGCCAAGCAGGTACGCGGGGGCCAACCGGGGAGCTGTTTTTT CASSQAGTRGPTGELFF
TRBD1 TRBJ2-2 TRBV4-1 . TGCGCCAGCAGCCGAGAAGACAGGGTCTCCGGGGAGCTGTTTTTT CASSREDRVSGELFF
TRBD2 TRBJ2-3 TRBV7-6 . TGTGCCAGCAGCCCCCTACTAGCGGGGGGAGGTACGCAGTATTTT CASSPLLAGGGTQYF
. TRBJ2-2 TRBV11-2 . TGTGCCAGCAGCTTAGGTCTATTTCAGAACACCGGGGAGCTGTTTTTT CASSLGLFQNTGELFF
. TRBJ2-3 TRBV9 . TGTGCCAGCAGCGCCAACACAGATACGCAGTATTTT CASSANTDTQYF
. TRBJ1-1 TRBV29-1 . TGCAGCGCTCGAGCAGGAAACACTGAAGCTTTCTTT CSARAGNTEAFF
. TRBJ1-1 TRBV5-4 once TGTGCCAGCAGCTTGGCCCCCTCTGTGACTGAAGCTTTCTTT CASSLAPSVTEAFF
. TRBJ1-1 TRBV4-2 . TGTGCCAGCAGCCAGACGGACAGAGGGAACACTGAAGCTTTCTTT CASSQTDRGNTEAFF
TRBD1 TRBJ2-7 TRBV4-2 . TGTGCCAGCAGCCAAGTACACCAAACAGGGGGCGCCTACGAGCAGTACTTC CASSQVHQTGGAYEQYF
. TRBJ1-6 TRBV5-6 . TGTGCCAGCAGCCGGCCTCAGGGTGGGTATTCACCCCTCCACTTT CASSRPQGGYSPLHF
. TRBJ1-1 TRBV7-9 . TGTGCCAGCAGACTGCTTGGGAAGCACAGTGGCAGGGAAAATGTAAGAGCTTTCTTT CASRLLGKHSGRENVRAFF
. TRBJ1-2 TRBV2 once TGTGCCAGCAGGGACACGGGGGGCGTCGGTGGCTACACCTTC CASRDTGGVGGYTF
. TRBJ1-1 TRBV5-4 . TGTGCCAGCAGCTTCGGGGGCACTGAAGCTTTCTTT CASSFGGTEAFF
. TRBJ1-1 TRBV6-1 . TGTGCCAGCAGTGAAAAAGCAGGAGGAGCTTTCTTT CASSEKAGGAFF
TRBD2 TRBJ2-1 TRBV25-1 few TGTGCCAGCAGTGAATTTAGGGGACTAGAGAATGAGCAGTTCTTC CASSEFRGLENEQFF
TRBD1 TRBJ1-1 TRBV15 . TGTGCCACCAGCAGAGATACAGGGGTTGTGGTATTGGACGCTGAAGCTTTCTTT CATSRDTGVVVLDAEAFF
TRBD1 TRBJ1-2 TRBV28 . TGTGCCAGCAGTAGGACAGGTGGCTACACCTTC CASSRTGGYTF
TRBD2 TRBJ2-7 TRBV6-1 . TGTGCCAGCAGTGAATGGCGGGGGGCCGCCTACGAGCAGTACTTC CASSEWRGAAYEQYF
TRBD1 TRBJ1-1 TRBV6-1 . TGTGCCAGCAGCCCCGGGACAGAGGCCACTGAAGCTTTCTTT CASSPGTEATEAFF
TRBD1 TRBJ1-2 TRBV9 once TGTGCCAGCAGTCAGGATCCGGGACAGGCCTATGGCTACACCTTC CASSQDPGQAYGYTF